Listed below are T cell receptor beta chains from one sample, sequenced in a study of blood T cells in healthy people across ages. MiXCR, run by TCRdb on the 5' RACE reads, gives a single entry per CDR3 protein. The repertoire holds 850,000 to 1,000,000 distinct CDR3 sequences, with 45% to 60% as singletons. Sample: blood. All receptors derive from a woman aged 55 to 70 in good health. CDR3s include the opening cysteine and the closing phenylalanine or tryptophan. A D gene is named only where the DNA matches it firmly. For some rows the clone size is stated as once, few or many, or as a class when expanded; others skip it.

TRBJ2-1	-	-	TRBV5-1	TGCGCCAGCAGCTTGGTCGGGAGTACCTACAATGAGCAGTTCTTC	CASSLVGSTYNEQFF
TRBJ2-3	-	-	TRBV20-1	TGCAGTGCTGCGGGACGACTAGATACGCAGTATTTT	CSAAGRLDTQYF
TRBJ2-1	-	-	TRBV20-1	TGCAGTGCTAGCAAGGGAGGCTACAATGAGCAGTTCTTC	CSASKGGYNEQFF
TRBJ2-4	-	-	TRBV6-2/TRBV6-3	TGTGCCAGCAGTTCATACTCCGGGCTAGCCAAAAACATTCAGTACTTC	CASSSYSGLAKNIQYF
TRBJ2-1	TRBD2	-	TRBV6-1	TGTGCCAGCAGTGGGGGACGAGCGGGGGGCGAGGAGCAGTTCTTC	CASSGGRAGGEEQFF
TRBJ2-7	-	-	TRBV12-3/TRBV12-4	TGTGCCAGCAGTTTGATTGTGGACGAGCAGTACTTC	CASSLIVDEQYF
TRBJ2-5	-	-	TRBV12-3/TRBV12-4	TGTGCCAGCACCCAGACGGAAGCGACCCAGTACTTC	CASTQTEATQYF
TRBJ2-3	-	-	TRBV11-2	TGTGCCAGCAGCCCAGGGGCAGGGGGGGGATCGCAGTATTTT	CASSPGAGGGSQYF
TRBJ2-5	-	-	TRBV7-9	TGTGCCAGCAGCTTAGATTTCGAACGGGGGAGAGAGGCCCAGTACTTC	CASSLDFERGREAQYF
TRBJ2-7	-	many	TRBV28	TGTGCCAGCGGGGTTCTGGGGGGAGAGCAGTACTTC	CASGVLGGEQYF
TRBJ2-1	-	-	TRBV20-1	TGCAGTGCTAGGCTTGTGGGTGGGGCCTCCTACAATGAGCAGTTCTTC	CSARLVGGASYNEQFF
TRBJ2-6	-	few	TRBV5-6	TGTGCCAGCAGCTTGGAGGTTTCTGGGGCCAACGTCCTGACTTTC	CASSLEVSGANVLTF
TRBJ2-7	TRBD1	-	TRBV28	TGTGCCAGCAGACCGGGACAGGGGGCGGACGAGCAGTACTTC	CASRPGQGADEQYF
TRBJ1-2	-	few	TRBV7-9	TGTGCCAGCAGCTTAGAACAGGGCGATGGCTACACCTTC	CASSLEQGDGYTF
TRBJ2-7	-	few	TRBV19	TGTGCCAGTAGTATAGATGGGACCGGGATCTCCGAGCAGTACTTC	CASSIDGTGISEQYF
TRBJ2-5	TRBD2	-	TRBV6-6	TGTGCCAGCAGCCAAACTAGCGGGGCAGAGACCCAGTACTTC	CASSQTSGAETQYF
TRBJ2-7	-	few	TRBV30	TGTGCCTGGAGTGTAGGGGGACACGAGCAGTACTTC	CAWSVGGHEQYF
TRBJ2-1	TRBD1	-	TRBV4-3	TGCGCCAGCAGCCAAGATCTGACAGGGGTGGAGCGGATAACCTACAATGAGCAGTTCTTC	CASSQDLTGVERITYNEQFF
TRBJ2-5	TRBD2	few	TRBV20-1	TGCAGTGCTAGCGCGACCGCGGGAGGCAGGAAAGAGACCCAGTACTTC	CSASATAGGRKETQYF
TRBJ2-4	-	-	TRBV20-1	TGCAGTGCTACGGAGCACGGGCAGTACTTC	CSATEHGQYF
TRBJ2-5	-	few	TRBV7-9	TGTGCCAGCAGCTTGATAGGTGCGGAGACCCAGTACTTC	CASSLIGAETQYF
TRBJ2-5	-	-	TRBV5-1	TGCGCCAGCAGCTTGGGCTGGAAAGAGACCCAGTACTTC	CASSLGWKETQYF
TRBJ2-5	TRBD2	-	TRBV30	TGTGCCTGGAGTGGCCGACTAGCGGGAGGGGCAGAGACCCAGTACTTC	CAWSGRLAGGAETQYF
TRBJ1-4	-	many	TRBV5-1	TGCGCCAGCAGCTCGGGGTCGAGGTCAACTAATGAAAAACTGTTTTTT	CASSSGSRSTNEKLFF
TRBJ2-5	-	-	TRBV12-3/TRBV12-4	TGTGCCAGCAGTACGGCAGTCCAAGAGACCCAGTACTTC	CASSTAVQETQYF
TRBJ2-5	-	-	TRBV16	TGTGCCAGCAGCCAATGGGGGAAGGGAGAACGTTCCGGGACCCAGTACTTC	CASSQWGKGERSGTQYF
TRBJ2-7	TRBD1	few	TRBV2	TGTGCCAGCAGAGCCACCGGGACAGGCTCCTACGAGCAGTACTTC	CASRATGTGSYEQYF
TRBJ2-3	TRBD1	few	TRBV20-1	TGCAGTGCTAGGGGGACAGGGGGCGATACGCAGTATTTT	CSARGTGGDTQYF
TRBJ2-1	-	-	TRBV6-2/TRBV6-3	TGTGCCAGCAGTGATTACTCCAATGAGCAGTTCTTC	CASSDYSNEQFF
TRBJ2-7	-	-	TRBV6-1	TGTGCCAGCAGTGAATGGACAGACTACGAGCAGTACTTC	CASSEWTDYEQYF
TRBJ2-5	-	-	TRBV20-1	TGCAGTGCTAGCAAACAACAGGGTAGGGGAGAGACCCAGTACTTC	CSASKQQGRGETQYF
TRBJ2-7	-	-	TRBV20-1	TGCAGTGCTAGAGATGGGTCGACAGTCTCCTACGAGCAGTACTTC	CSARDGSTVSYEQYF
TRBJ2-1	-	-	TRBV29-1	TGCAGCGAACGGGGCAGGTACAATGAGCAGTTCTTC	CSERGRYNEQFF
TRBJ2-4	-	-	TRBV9	TGTGCCAGCAGCCCCCGACAGGCTAAGGAGGCCAAAAACATTCAGTACTTC	CASSPRQAKEAKNIQYF
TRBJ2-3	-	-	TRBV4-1	TGCGCCAGCAGCCAAAATTTCCCGCGCGGAGTTGAGGATACGCAGTATTTT	CASSQNFPRGVEDTQYF
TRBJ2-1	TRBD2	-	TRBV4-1	TGCGCCAGCAGCCAAGAGTCGACTAGCGGGAACGCTGAGCAGTTCTTC	CASSQESTSGNAEQFF
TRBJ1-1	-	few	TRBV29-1	TGCAGCGTTGCCCACACTGAAGCTTTCTTT	CSVAHTEAFF
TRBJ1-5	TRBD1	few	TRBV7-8	TGTGCCAGCAGCCCGAGACAGGGGGCGAGCAATCAGCCCCAGCATTTT	CASSPRQGASNQPQHF
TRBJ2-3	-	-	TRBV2	TGTGCCAGCAGTCGCCCAGGGGACACAGATACGCAGTATTTT	CASSRPGDTDTQYF
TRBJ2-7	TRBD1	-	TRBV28	TGTGCCAGCAGAATACAGGGGGCTCAAGTCTACGAGCAGTACTTC	CASRIQGAQVYEQYF
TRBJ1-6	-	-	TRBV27	TGTGCCACTACGGACAGAACCAATTCACCCCTCCACTTT	CATTDRTNSPLHF
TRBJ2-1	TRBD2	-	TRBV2	TGTGCCAGCAGTGAAGCTGGAGGACGAGCGGGAGGCTTCTACAATGAGCAGTTCTTC	CASSEAGGRAGGFYNEQFF
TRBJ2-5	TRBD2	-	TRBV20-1	TGCAGTGCTAGCTCGGGGACTAGCGGGCCCCGGGAGGAGACCCAGTACTTC	CSASSGTSGPREETQYF
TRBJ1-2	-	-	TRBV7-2	TGTGCCAGCAGCTTGCCCGGACAGATGAACTATGGCTACACCTTC	CASSLPGQMNYGYTF
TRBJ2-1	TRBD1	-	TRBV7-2	TGTGCCAGCAGCCCTGACAGGGGGCCTTACAATGAGCAGTTCTTC	CASSPDRGPYNEQFF
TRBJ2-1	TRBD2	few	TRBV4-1	TGCGCCAGCAGATCAAGGGGACTAGCGGGAGATGGGGAGCAGTTCTTC	CASRSRGLAGDGEQFF